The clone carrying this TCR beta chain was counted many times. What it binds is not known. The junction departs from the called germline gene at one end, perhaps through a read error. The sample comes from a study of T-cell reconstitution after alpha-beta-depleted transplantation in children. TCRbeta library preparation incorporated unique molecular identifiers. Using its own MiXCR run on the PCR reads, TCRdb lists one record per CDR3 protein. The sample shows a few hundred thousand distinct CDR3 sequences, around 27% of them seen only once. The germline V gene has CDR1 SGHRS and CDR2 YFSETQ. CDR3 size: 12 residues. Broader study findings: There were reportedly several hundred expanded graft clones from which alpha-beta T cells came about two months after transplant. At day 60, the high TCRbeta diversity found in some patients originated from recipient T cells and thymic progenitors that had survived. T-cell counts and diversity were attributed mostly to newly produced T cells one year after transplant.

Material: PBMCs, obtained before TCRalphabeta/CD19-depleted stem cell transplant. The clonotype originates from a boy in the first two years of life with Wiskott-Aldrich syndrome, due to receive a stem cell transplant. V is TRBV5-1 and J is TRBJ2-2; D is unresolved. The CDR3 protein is CASSLGPGELFF. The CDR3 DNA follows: TGTGCCAGCAGTTTAGGTCCCGGGGAGCTGTTTTTT.